This entry concerns a single T cell receptor beta chain. The libraries of TRB cDNA were constructed through 5' RACE using UMI labels. TCRdb reanalyzed the 5' RACE reads, giving one entry per CDR3 protein sequence and no DNA. The listing contains roughly 89,000 distinct CDR3 sequences. The CDR3 has 16 residues. Germline lookup yields CDR1 DFQATT and CDR2 SNEGSKA (reference sequence). The data stem from a study of CXCR3-negative and CXCR3-positive naive CD8 T cells. This sequence was found in a human donor in good health. Some clones in this sample may be carry-over from other donors' samples. Sequenced: naive CXCR3- CD8+ T cells from blood. Subset indicated: CD45RO-CCR7+CD27+CD95- naive CD8+ T cells lacking CXCR3 (TNR3-). The rearrangement uses TRBV20-1 and TRBJ2-3; the D call from TCRdb, TRBD1, cannot be confirmed without DNA. The CDR3 sequence is CSARDLSGGDTDTQYF.